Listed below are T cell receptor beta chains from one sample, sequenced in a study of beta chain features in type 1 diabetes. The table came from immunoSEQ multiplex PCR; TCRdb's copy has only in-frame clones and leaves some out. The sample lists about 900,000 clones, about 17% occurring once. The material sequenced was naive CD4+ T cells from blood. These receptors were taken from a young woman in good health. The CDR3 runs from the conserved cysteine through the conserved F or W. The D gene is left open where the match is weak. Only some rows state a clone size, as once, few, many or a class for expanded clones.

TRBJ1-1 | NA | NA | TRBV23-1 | CASSQGGGAGSNTEAFF | TGCGCCAGCAGTCAAGGGGGGGGTGCGGGATCCAACACTGAAGCTTTCTTT
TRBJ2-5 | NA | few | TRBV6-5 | CASSYPSGKTQYF | TGTGCCAGCAGTTACCCCTCGGGGAAGACCCAGTACTTC
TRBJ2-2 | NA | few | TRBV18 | CASSPFGRGLNGELFF | TGTGCCAGCTCACCATTCGGCAGGGGATTGAACGGGGAGCTGTTTTTT
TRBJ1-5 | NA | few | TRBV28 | CASTIGDWAQPQHF | TGTGCCAGCACCATAGGGGACTGGGCTCAGCCCCAGCATTTT
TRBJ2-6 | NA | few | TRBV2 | CASTNRGGGANVLTF | TGTGCCAGCACCAACCGAGGGGGTGGGGCCAACGTCCTGACTTTC
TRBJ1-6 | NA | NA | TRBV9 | CASSTVGNSPLHF | TGTGCCAGCAGCACAGTTGGTAATTCACCCCTCCACTTT
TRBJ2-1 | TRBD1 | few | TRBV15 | CATSRGQGVYNEQFF | TGTGCCACCAGCAGAGGACAGGGGGTTTACAATGAGCAGTTCTTC
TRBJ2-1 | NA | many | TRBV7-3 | CASSLGSSYNEQFF | TGTGCCAGCAGCTTGGGCAGCTCCTACAATGAGCAGTTCTTC
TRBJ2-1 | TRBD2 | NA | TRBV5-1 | CASRLSGNYNEQFF | TGCGCCAGCAGGCTGAGCGGGAACTACAATGAGCAGTTCTTC
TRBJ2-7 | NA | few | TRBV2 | CASSERDFEQYF | TGTGCCAGCAGTGAAAGGGACTTCGAGCAGTACTTC
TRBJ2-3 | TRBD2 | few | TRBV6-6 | CASGPRGSPSGTQYF | TGTGCCAGCGGCCCCCGCGGGAGTCCTTCGGGTACGCAGTATTTT
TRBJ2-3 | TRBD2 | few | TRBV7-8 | CASSFRTSGNTDTQYF | TGTGCCAGCAGCTTTAGGACTAGCGGAAACACAGATACGCAGTATTTT
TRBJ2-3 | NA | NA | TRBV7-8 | CASSPRSVDTQYF | TGTGCCAGCAGCCCCCGAAGTGTAGATACGCAGTATTTT
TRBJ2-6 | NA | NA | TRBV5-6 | CASSLAIVYSGANVLTF | TGTGCCAGCAGCTTGGCCATAGTATATTCTGGGGCCAACGTCCTGACTTTC
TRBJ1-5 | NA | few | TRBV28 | CAISGRDNQPQHF | TGTGCCATCTCGGGACGGGACAATCAGCCCCAGCATTTT
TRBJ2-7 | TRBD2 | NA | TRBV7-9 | CASSLLGSGTYEQYF | TGTGCCAGCAGCCTTCTGGGTAGCGGGACCTACGAGCAGTACTTC
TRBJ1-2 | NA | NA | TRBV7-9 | CASSPLQVVYGYTF | TGTGCCAGCAGCCCCCTCCAGGTGGTCTATGGCTACACCTTC
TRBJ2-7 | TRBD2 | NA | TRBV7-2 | CASGASGSPYEQYF | TGTGCCAGCGGCGCTAGCGGGAGTCCCTACGAGCAGTACTTC
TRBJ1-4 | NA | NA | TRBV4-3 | CASSQGASPNEKLFF | TGCGCCAGCAGCCAGGGGGCCTCTCCAAATGAAAAACTGTTTTTT
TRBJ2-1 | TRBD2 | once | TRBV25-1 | CASSDSGLPSGEQFF | TGTGCCAGCAGTGATTCGGGACTACCCTCAGGTGAGCAGTTCTTC
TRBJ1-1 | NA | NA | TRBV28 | CASRVNTEAFF | TGTGCCAGCAGGGTGAACACTGAAGCTTTCTTT
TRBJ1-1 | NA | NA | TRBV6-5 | CASSRGEVTEAFF | TGTGCCAGCAGTCGTGGGGAGGTCACTGAAGCTTTCTTT
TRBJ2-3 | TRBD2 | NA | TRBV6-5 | CASSIRLAGDTQYF | TGTGCCAGCAGTATCCGACTAGCGGGGGATACGCAGTATTTT
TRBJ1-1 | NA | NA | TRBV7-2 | CASSLGRVEAFF | TGTGCCAGCAGCTTAGGGAGGGTTGAAGCTTTCTTT
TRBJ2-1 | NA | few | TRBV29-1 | CSVERSSYNEQFF | TGCAGCGTTGAGCGGAGCTCCTACAATGAGCAGTTCTTC
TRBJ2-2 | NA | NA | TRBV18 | CASSPVRDTNTGELFF | TGTGCCAGCTCACCAGTCCGGGATACCAACACCGGGGAGCTGTTTTTT
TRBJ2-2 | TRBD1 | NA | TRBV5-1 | CASSLDTGGYGELFF | TGCGCCAGCAGCTTGGATACAGGGGGTTACGGGGAGCTGTTTTTT
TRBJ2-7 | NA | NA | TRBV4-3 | CASSQVGNTYEQYF | TGCGCCAGCAGCCAAGTGGGGAACACCTACGAGCAGTACTTC
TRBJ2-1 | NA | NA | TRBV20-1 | CSARVYNEQFF | TGCAGTGCTAGAGTATACAATGAGCAGTTCTTC
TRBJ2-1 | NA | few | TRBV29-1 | CSVTGLFSADEQFF | TGCAGCGTCACGGGACTGTTTTCGGCTGATGAGCAGTTCTTC
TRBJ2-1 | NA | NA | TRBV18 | CASSPRGSINEQFF | TGTGCCAGCTCACCACGAGGATCTATCAATGAGCAGTTCTTC
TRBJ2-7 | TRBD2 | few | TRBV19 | CASSTWPSGSEQYF | TGTGCCAGTAGTACTTGGCCTAGCGGGAGCGAGCAGTACTTC
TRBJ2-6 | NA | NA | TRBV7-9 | CASSLRRVGANVLTF | TGTGCCAGCAGCTTACGGAGGGTTGGGGCCAACGTCCTGACTTTC
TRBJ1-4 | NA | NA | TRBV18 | CASSPGFNQNEKLFF | TGTGCCAGCTCACCAGGGTTTAATCAGAATGAAAAACTGTTTTTT
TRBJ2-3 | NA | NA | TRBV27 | CASSPTANTDTQYF | TGTGCCAGCAGTCCAACAGCCAACACAGATACGCAGTATTTT
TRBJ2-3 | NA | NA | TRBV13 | CASSLERGTDTQYF | TGTGCCAGCAGCTTAGAACGGGGCACAGATACGCAGTATTTT
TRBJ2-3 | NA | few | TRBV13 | CASSLAWGSTDTQYF | TGTGCCAGCAGCCTCGCTTGGGGGAGCACAGATACGCAGTATTTT
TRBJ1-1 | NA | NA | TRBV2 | CASSELTGNTEAFF | TGTGCCAGCAGTGAACTGACAGGGAACACTGAAGCTTTCTTT
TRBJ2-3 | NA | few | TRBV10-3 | CATSRGDTQYF | TGTGCCACCTCTAGGGGCGATACGCAGTATTTT
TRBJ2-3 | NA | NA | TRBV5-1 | CASSLLAGTSTDTQYF | TGCGCCAGCAGCTTATTGGCGGGAACGAGCACAGATACGCAGTATTTT
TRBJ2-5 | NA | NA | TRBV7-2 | CASSLRNPKETQYF | TGTGCCAGCAGCTTAAGAAACCCGAAAGAGACCCAGTACTTC
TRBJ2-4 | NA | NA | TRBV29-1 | CSVEFGDIQYF | TGCAGCGTTGAGTTTGGGGACATTCAGTACTTC
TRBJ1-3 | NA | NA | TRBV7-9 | CASSLYAPSGNTIYF | TGTGCCAGCAGCTTGTATGCCCCCTCTGGAAACACCATATATTTT
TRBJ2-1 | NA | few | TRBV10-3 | CAISGGRGRWAYNEQFF | TGTGCCATCAGTGGCGGTCGGGGGAGATGGGCCTACAATGAGCAGTTCTTC
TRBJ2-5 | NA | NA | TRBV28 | CASKGGQETQYF | TGTGCCAGCAAGGGGGGCCAAGAGACCCAGTACTTC
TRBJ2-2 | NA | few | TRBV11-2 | CASRGSLNTGELFF | TGTGCCAGCAGGGGATCGTTGAACACCGGGGAGCTGTTTTTT
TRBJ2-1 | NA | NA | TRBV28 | CASSFNVGKQFF | TGTGCCAGCAGTTTCAACGTTGGAAAGCAGTTCTTC
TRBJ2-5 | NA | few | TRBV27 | CASSTRGGETQYF | TGTGCCAGCAGTACTCGGGGAGGAGAGACCCAGTACTTC